One sample yielded the 24 T cell receptor beta chains listed below, sequenced in a study of cytotoxic CD8 clonotypes in ibrutinib-treated CLL. Clones were read by immunoSEQ multiplex PCR, and TCRdb kept only the in-frame ones, dropping some. The sample lists 150,000 or so clones; approximately 81% were seen once. The sample here was PBMCs, taken after 12 months of ibrutinib treatment. Receptor source: a human donor with chronic lymphocytic leukemia.

This sequence joins TRBV27 and TRBJ1-2, with unresolved D. This CDR3 spans 15 amino acids. Germline V CDR1 and CDR2: MNHEY, SMNVEV (reference sequence). V was cut by 5 bases and J by 3 bases, with 16 bases left in between. The CDR3 DNA is TGTGCCAGCAGTCCATACAGAGGAAGTGACTATGGCTACACCTTC. This codes for CASSPYRGSDYGYTF.

This chain connects TRBV7-3 to TRBJ2-1, with 11 bases that match TRBD2. CDR1 is SGHTA and CDR2 is FQGTGA in the germline V gene. The CDR3 is 19 residues long. The V segment lost 1 base and the J segment 6 bases; nucleotides outside the gene matches: 14. The DNA for the CDR3 is TGTGCCAGCAGCTTAATAGTCCCGGGACTAGCGGAGGGGTGCAATGAGCAGTTCTTC. This translates into CASSLIVPGLAEGCNEQFF.

V usage is TRBV7-2 and J usage is TRBJ2-3; 12 bases are a match to TRBD2. With V trimmed by 5 bases and J by 6 bases, 12 bases remained unmatched. The CDR3 spans 17 residues. CDR1 is SGHTA, CDR2 FQGNSA, per germline. Here the CDR3 reads CASSPPGLAGGGDTQYF. The CDR3 DNA is TGTGCCAGCAGCCCCCCGGGGCTAGCGGGAGGGGGGGATACGCAGTATTTT.

The chain carries TRBV10-3 and TRBJ1-1; a weak D match, TRBD1 (5 bases). This CDR3 has 13 amino acids. V was cut by 4 bases and J by 7 bases, with 13 bases left in between. In germline, CDR1 is ENHRY, CDR2 SYGVKD. The CDR3 is CAISVTAGGEAFF. In DNA form, the CDR3 reads TGTGCCATCAGTGTGACAGCCGGCGGTGAAGCTTTCTTT.

Note on this clone: Sequence at one end of the junction differs from germline and may be a read error. The chain carries TRBV7-7 and TRBJ2-7; D ambiguous. This CDR3 has 14 amino acids. From germline, CDR1 is SSHAT and CDR2 FNYEAQ (reference sequence). Here the CDR3 DNA reads TGTGCTAGCAGCTTACAACAGAACTCCTACGAGCAGTACTTC. This sequence encodes CASSLQQNSYEQYF.

The chain carries TRBV7-2 and TRBJ2-1, with 9 bases matching TRBD1. The trim removed 4 bases at V and 8 bases at J, leaving 9 bases unmatched. The CDR3 is made up of 15 amino acids. The germline V gene encodes CDR1 SGHTA and CDR2 FQGNSA. CDR3 residues: CASSSGQGWWDEQFF. CDR3 DNA sequence: TGTGCCAGCAGCTCGGGACAGGGATGGTGGGATGAGCAGTTCTTC.

In this sample, this clone turned up once. This chain uses TRBV11-1 with TRBJ2-7; weak D call: TRBD1 (6 bases). CDR1 and CDR2 (germline): SGHAT, FQDESV (reference sequence). The length of the CDR3 is 15 residues. The V end lost 5 bases, the J end lost 0 bases, and 14 bases lay between the germline ends. The CDR3 DNA sequence: TGTGCCAGCAGCCTTCAGGGGTACGTCTCCTACGAGCAGTACTTC. Residues: CASSLQGYVSYEQYF.

The rearrangement uses TRBV9 and TRBJ1-2; 12 bases align to TRBD1. Trimming removed 4 bases from V and 6 bases from J; junction bases left unmatched: 4. Germline CDR1 is SGDLS and CDR2 is YYNGEE. This CDR3 has 14 amino acids. This CDR3 reads CASSFRDRGHGYTF. The CDR3 region has the DNA TGTGCCAGCAGCTTCCGGGACAGGGGGCATGGCTACACCTTC.

The chain's CDR3 is CASSPSGTLAYNEQFF. The CDR3 coding sequence is TGTGCCAGCAGTCCATCGGGGACTCTAGCCTACAATGAGCAGTTCTTC. The chain employs TRBV28 and TRBJ2-1; D may be TRBD2 (6 bases). Trimming cost V 5 bases and J 2 bases, with 16 bases left between them. This CDR3 is built from 16 residues. Germline loops: CDR1 MDHEN, CDR2 SYDVKM.

This clone was picked up a small number of times. V usage is TRBV18 and J usage is TRBJ2-3; possibly TRBD2 for D (5 bases). The germline CDR1 and CDR2 sequences are KGHSH and LQKENI. The CDR3 is made up of 18 amino acids. V lost 2 bases to trimming and J lost 1 base, with 19 bases between them. CDR3 loop: CASSPRHVAGAGTDTQYF. The CDR3 region has the DNA TGTGCCAGCTCACCAAGACATGTGGCGGGCGCTGGCACAGATACGCAGTATTTT.

This chain uses TRBV5-6 with TRBJ1-1; a weak D match, TRBD1 (5 bases). Germline-derived CDR1 and CDR2 are SGHDT and YYEEEE. The V end lost 4 bases, the J end lost 2 bases, and 27 bases lay between the germline ends. This CDR3 region has 19 residues. Written as DNA, the CDR3 is TGTGCCAGCAGCCCCGCGGTTTTGGGACGAGAGGTTCTCAACACTGAAGCTTTCTTT. The encoded protein is CASSPAVLGREVLNTEAFF.

The gene calls are TRBV6-1 and TRBJ2-7; 16 bases align to TRBD2. The CDR3 extends over 17 amino acids. The trim removed 4 bases at V and 3 bases at J, leaving 6 bases unmatched. Looked up from germline, CDR1 is MNHNS and CDR2 is SASEGT. The CDR3 DNA is TGTGCCAGCAGTGTATGGGGACTAGCGGGAGGGCTCTACGAGCAGTACTTC. Translating it yields CASSVWGLAGGLYEQYF.

J is TRBJ2-5 and V is TRBV15, with 7 bases matching TRBD1. Germline CDR1 and CDR2: LNHNV and YYDKDF (reference sequence). CDR3 length equals 15 residues. V was clipped by 1 base and J by 3 bases; unmatched bases: 5. The CDR3 sequence: CATSRGGGQKETQYF. The CDR3 DNA sequence: TGTGCCACCAGCAGAGGTGGGGGACAGAAAGAGACCCAGTACTTC. The full variable domain, its missing parts supplied by reference TRBV15 and TRBJ2-5, is DAMVIQNPRYQVTQFGKPVTLSCSQTLNHNVMYWYQQKSSQAPKLLFHYYDKDFNNEADTPDNFQSRRPNTSFCFLDIRSPGLGDTAMYLCATSRGGGQKETQYFGPGTRLLVL.

This chain links TRBV30 with TRBJ2-1; D remains unclear. Germline CDR1 GTSNPN, CDR2 SVGIG (reference sequence). Trimming took 1 base from V and 2 from J, leaving 9 bases between them. This CDR3 spans 14 amino acids. This CDR3 reads CAWSGGSTYNEQFF. The CDR3 region has the DNA TGTGCCTGGAGTGGGGGTAGTACCTACAATGAGCAGTTCTTC.

The chain carries TRBV4-2 and TRBJ2-2, with TRBD2 matching 8 bases. Trimming cost V 1 base and J 6 bases; bases outside gene matches: 10. This CDR3 spans 17 amino acids. Germline V lookup: CDR1 LGHNA, CDR2 YNFKEQ. CDR3 bases: TGTGCCAGCAGCCAAGGATCGGGACTAGAGGGAGCCGGGGAGCTGTTTTTT. Translation gives CASSQGSGLEGAGELFF.

The chain uses TRBV30 and TRBJ2-6, with TRBD1 as a possible D gene (5 bases). Between the trimmed V and J ends, which lost 5 bases and 0 bases, there was a span of 14 bases. The germline V gene has CDR1 GTSNPN and CDR2 SVGIG (reference sequence). The length of the CDR3 is 16 residues. Here the CDR3 reads CAWRTPDSSGANVLTF. In nucleotides, the CDR3 is TGTGCCTGGCGCACTCCCGACAGCTCTGGGGCCAACGTCCTGACTTTC. Full variable domain (outside the CDR3, taken from reference TRBV30 and TRBJ2-6): SQTIHQWPATLVQPVGSPLSLECTVEGTSNPNLYWYRQAAGRGLQLLFYSVGIGQISSEVPQNLSASRPQDRQFILSSKKLLLSDSGFYLCAWRTPDSSGANVLTFGAGSRLTVL.

This chain connects TRBV7-2 to TRBJ2-7, with 9 positions matching TRBD1. The CDR3 has 15 residues. Germline V gene sequence: CDR1 SGHTA, CDR2 FQGNSA. V shed 4 bases and J 6 bases; nucleotides not matched to a gene: 10. The CDR3 reads CASSSTGTGWVEQYF. CDR3 in DNA: TGTGCCAGCAGCTCGACCGGGACAGGGTGGGTCGAGCAGTACTTC. Using reference TRBV7-2 and TRBJ2-7 for the parts outside the CDR3, the full variable domain is GAGVSQSPSNKVTEKGKDVELRCDPISGHTALYWYRQSLGQGLEFLIYFQGNSAPDKSGLPSDRFSAERTGGSVSTLTIQRTQQEDSAVYLCASSSTGTGWVEQYFGPGTRLTVT.

A few counts support this clone. The chain employs TRBV7-2 and TRBJ2-3; the match to TRBD2 covers 8 bases. Germline-derived CDR1 and CDR2 are SGHTA and FQGNSA. This CDR3 has 14 residues. V dropped 1 base and J dropped 4; count of bases not matched to a gene: 1. The CDR3 sequence is CASSLEAGADTQYF. Written as DNA, the CDR3 is TGTGCCAGCAGCTTAGAAGCGGGGGCAGATACGCAGTATTTT.

V is TRBV12-5 and J is TRBJ2-1, with D unresolved. The germline gives CDR1 LGHNT, CDR2 FRNRAP. Between the trimmed V and J ends, which lost 1 base and 8 bases, there was a span of 9 bases. The CDR3 extends over 13 amino acids. CDR3 sequence reads: CASGLGHVDEQFF. CDR3 in DNA: TGTGCTAGTGGTTTGGGACACGTCGATGAGCAGTTCTTC.

This clone was detected only once. This rearrangement joins TRBV27 to TRBJ2-7, with 7 bases that match TRBD1. CDR1 and CDR2 from the germline V gene are MNHEY and SMNVEV (reference sequence). The V segment lost 2 bases and the J segment 3 bases; nucleotides outside the gene matches: 10. The CDR3 runs to 16 residues. The CDR3 nucleotides read TGTGCCAGCAGTTTAGCTTCTGTAGGGGGCTTCTACGAGCAGTACTTC. Protein product: CASSLASVGGFYEQYF.

The V and J genes are TRBV11-3 and TRBJ2-5; TRBD2 agrees at 10 bases. The CDR3 extends over 14 amino acids. Looked up from germline, CDR1 is SGHNT and CDR2 is YENEEA. V dropped 1 base and J dropped 5; count of bases not matched to a gene: 1. CDR3 nucleotides: TGTGCCAGCAGCTTAGGGACTAGCGGTGAGACCCAGTACTTC. Translating it yields CASSLGTSGETQYF.

This sequence joins TRBV29-1 and TRBJ2-6, with 10 bases lining up with TRBD1. CDR1 SQVTM and CDR2 ANQGSEA come from the germline V gene. The CDR3 has 16 amino acids. After removal of 5 bases from V and 4 bases from J, the junction contained 8 bases not matched to a gene. CDR3 sequence (DNA): TGCAGCGTTAAACCGGGACAGGGGACGGGGGCCAACGTCCTGACTTTC. It is translated as CSVKPGQGTGANVLTF.

This clone showed up just a few times. The CDR3 sequence is CASSKAPGNTGELFF. In DNA, the CDR3 is TGTGCCAGCAGCAAAGCCCCAGGGAACACCGGGGAGCTGTTTTTT. The chain uses TRBV21-1 and TRBJ2-2; the DNA was not used to check the table's D call, TRBD1. TRBV21-1 is a documented pseudogene. This CDR3 contains 15 residues.

This chain joins TRBV10-1 and TRBJ1-2; D is unresolved. Germline-derived CDR1 and CDR2 are WNHNN and SYGVQD (reference sequence). The CDR3 has 16 residues. Trimming pared 5 bases from V and 4 bases from J, leaving 20 bases between. CDR3 amino acids: CASSSYGSRKTYGYTF. CDR3 sequence (DNA): TGCGCCAGCAGTAGCTATGGATCGCGAAAGACCTATGGCTACACCTTC.